These 12 T cell receptor beta chains were sequenced from one sample in a study of control samples from healthy donors and cancer patients (dated by TCRdb to the early 2020s). Receptors were amplified or captured by the immunoSEQ multiplex PCR assay. This immuneACCESS table, as held by TCRdb, lists in-frame sequences with V and J called but not all clones. Of the missing ones, under half trace to an unresolved V gene in checked studies; the others have no known cause. The sample has 50,000 to 65,000 clones on record, 90% of them singletons. Around 1.3% of the sample is held by the ten biggest clonotypes. Sequenced material: PBMCs. All receptors come from a woman aged 45-65 years with colorectal cancer.

CDR3 coding DNA: TGTGCCAGCAGCTATAACTCCGGGACAGGAGATGGCTACACCTTC. As protein: CASSYNSGTGDGYTF. The chain recombines TRBV28 with TRBJ1-2, with TRBD1 matching 8 bases. Germline values: CDR1 MDHEN, CDR2 SYDVKM. The V and J ends lost 6 bases and 6 bases, in that order; junction bases with no gene match: 12. This CDR3 is 15 amino acids long.

The chain recombines TRBV4-1 with TRBJ1-1; D is possibly TRBD1 (5 bases). The V end lost 3 bases, the J end lost 4 bases, and 9 bases lay between the germline ends. Per the germline V gene, CDR1 is MGHRA and CDR2 is YSYEKL. The CDR3 extends over 13 amino acids. The CDR3 loop reads CASSQGRGTEAFF. The CDR3 region has the DNA TGCGCCAGCAGCCAGGGGAGGGGCACTGAAGCTTTCTTT.

The chain uses TRBV5-5 and TRBJ1-4; 12 bases are a match to TRBD1. After removal of 4 bases from V and 10 bases from J, the junction contained 5 bases not matched to a gene. Germline CDR1 SGHKS, CDR2 YYEKEE (reference sequence). This CDR3 has 14 residues. The CDR3 region has the DNA TGTGCCAGCAGCCGGGGACAGGGGGCTGGAAAACTGTTTTTT. This codes for CASSRGQGAGKLFF.

J is TRBJ1-1 and V is TRBV19; tentative D call: TRBD1 (5 bases). Trimming removed 0 bases at V and 4 bases at J, with 12 bases between. Per germline, CDR1 LNHDA and CDR2 SQIVND (reference sequence). This CDR3 spans 15 amino acids. In DNA, the CDR3 is TGTGCCAGTAGTATAGATCGCGGGGCTGCCACTGAAGCTTTCTTT. Translated: CASSIDRGAATEAFF.

The chain links TRBV2 to TRBJ2-1; no firm D call. V lost 4 bases and J lost 8, with 3 bases in between. Germline values: CDR1 SNHLY, CDR2 FYNNEI. The CDR3 runs to 10 residues. CDR3 residues: CASSGHEQFF. CDR3 DNA sequence: TGTGCCAGCAGTGGCCATGAGCAGTTCTTC.

This rearrangement joins TRBV18 to TRBJ1-3, with D possibly being TRBD1 (5 bases). The V and J ends lost 0 bases and 0 bases respectively, with 12 bases between them. This CDR3 is built from 17 residues. Germline assignment: CDR1 KGHSH and CDR2 LQKENI. As DNA, the CDR3 is TGTGCCAGCTCACCACCGATGGGGGGGAGCTCTGGAAACACCATATATTTT. This sequence encodes CASSPPMGGSSGNTIYF.

The J gene is TRBJ2-7, the V gene TRBV5-1, with D possibly matching TRBD2 (6 bases). Germline V gene lookup returns CDR1 SGHRS and CDR2 YFSETQ. This CDR3 region has 15 residues. V gave up 4 bases and J gave up 6 bases, with 20 bases separating them. CDR3 DNA: TGCGCCAGCAGCCTCATGGCGGGATCAGCCAGCGAGCAGTACTTC. It encodes CASSLMAGSASEQYF.

The V gene is TRBV10-1, the J gene TRBJ2-3; TRBD2 matches 7 bases. Per germline, CDR1 WNHNN and CDR2 SYGVQD (reference sequence). Germline trimming cut 0 bases from V and 1 base from J; bases unmatched to any gene: 4. CDR3 size: 16 residues. As DNA, the CDR3 is TGCGCCAGCAGTGAGTCTGCGGGAGCCCGCACAGATACGCAGTATTTT. This sequence encodes CASSESAGARTDTQYF.

The genes are TRBV10-1 and TRBJ2-1; D is unclear. This CDR3 is 15 amino acids long. Deletions cut 2 bases from V and 4 bases from J, with 12 bases between. Germline loops: CDR1 WNHNN, CDR2 SYGVQD (reference sequence). DNA of the CDR3: TGCGCCAGCAGTGAGCCGGGCGCGGAGTACAATGAGCAGTTCTTC. Amino acid sequence: CASSEPGAEYNEQFF.

The chain links TRBV5-6 to TRBJ1-2; 9 bases map to TRBD1. Germline trimming cut 6 bases from V and 4 bases from J; bases unmatched to any gene: 10. The germline V gene encodes CDR1 SGHDT and CDR2 YYEEEE. The CDR3 covers 15 residues. DNA of the CDR3: TGTGCCAGCACCCTGGGGGTGACAGGGGGCTATGGCTACACCTTC. Translating it yields CASTLGVTGGYGYTF.

J is TRBJ1-1 and V is TRBV12-5; D unclear. The CDR3 consists of 12 residues. The V end was cut by 6 bases, the J end by 1 base, with 6 bases between. CDR1 is LGHNT and CDR2 is FRNRAP in the germline V gene. The CDR3 DNA is TGTGCTAGTGGATACAGGAACACTGAAGCTTTCTTT. Its translation: CASGYRNTEAFF.

The chain combines TRBV12-3 or TRBV12-4 with TRBJ2-1; 8 nucleotides match TRBD2. This CDR3 has 12 residues. The trim removed 6 bases at V and 15 bases at J, leaving 10 bases unmatched. The CDR3: CASSPGGDQRFF. Written as DNA, the CDR3 is TGTGCCAGCAGCCCCGGGGGGGACCAAAGGTTCTTC.